The 17 T cell receptor beta chains below come from one sample, sequenced in a study of STAT5B mutations in CD4+ large granular lymphocyte leukemia. Using immunoSEQ multiplex PCR, the repertoire was profiled, and TCRdb retains in-frame clones only, with some absent. This sample has around 30,000 clones, with around four fifths found just once. The specimen was CD4+ T cells from blood buffy coats. The receptors derive from a human donor in good health.

The chain combines TRBV2 with TRBJ2-7; 9 positions agree with TRBD2. Per germline, CDR1 SNHLY and CDR2 FYNNEI. J gave up 6 bases and V 4 bases, and 7 bases lay outside the gene matches. CDR3 length: 14 amino acids. CDR3 sequence: CASSAGLAHREQYF. CDR3 DNA: TGTGCCAGCAGTGCAGGACTAGCGCATCGCGAGCAGTACTTC.

The J gene is TRBJ2-5, the V gene TRBV10-1; maybe TRBD2 (6 bases). Germline V gene lookup returns CDR1 WNHNN and CDR2 SYGVQD (reference sequence). The CDR3 contains 15 residues. Trimming took off 5 bases at V and 3 bases at J, with 16 bases between the two ends. The CDR3 loop is CASSPGRQLKETQYF. The CDR3 DNA follows: TGCGCCAGCAGTCCGGGGAGGCAGCTAAAAGAGACCCAGTACTTC.

In its sample, this clone was seen a few times. This chain connects TRBV28 to TRBJ2-7; maybe TRBD2 (6 bases). V lost 6 bases, J lost 2 bases, and 14 bases lay in between. The CDR3 is 14 amino acids. Germline-derived CDR1 and CDR2 are MDHEN and SYDVKM. CDR3 in amino acids: CASRRRERAYEQYF. The CDR3 region has the DNA TGTGCCAGCAGGCGGCGGGAAAGGGCCTACGAGCAGTACTTC.

V usage is TRBV30 and J usage is TRBJ2-2; 7 bases are a match to TRBD1. V gave up 3 bases and J gave up 3 bases; unmatched junction bases: 4. Germline CDR1 and CDR2: GTSNPN and SVGIG (reference sequence). The CDR3 has 14 residues. This CDR3 is CAWRRDSYTGELFF. The CDR3, as DNA: TGTGCCTGGAGAAGGGACAGTTACACCGGGGAGCTGTTTTTT.

V and J are TRBV29-1 and TRBJ2-7, with D perhaps TRBD1 or TRBD2 (5 bases each). The CDR3 runs to 12 residues. The germline CDR1 and CDR2 sequences are SQVTM and ANQGSEA. V shed 3 bases and J shed 3 bases, with 9 bases lying between them. For the CDR3, the DNA is TGCAGCGTTGACCGGGACGGCTACGAGCAGTACTTC. Amino acid sequence: CSVDRDGYEQYF.

This chain links TRBV2 with TRBJ2-1; 7 bases agree with TRBD1. The trim removed 6 bases at V and 4 bases at J, leaving 9 bases unmatched. The CDR3 totals 15 residues. Germline CDR1 is SNHLY and CDR2 is FYNNEI. CDR3 nucleotide sequence: TGTGCCAGCAGAGAGGGGGACAGTTTTTACAATGAGCAGTTCTTC. The encoded protein is CASREGDSFYNEQFF.

CDR3: CASSPQTGLVYEQYF. The CDR3 bases are TGTGCCAGCTCACCGCAAACGGGACTCGTCTACGAGCAGTACTTC. The chain couples TRBV18 to TRBJ2-7; a possible D gene is TRBD2 (6 bases). The CDR3 loop spans 15 amino acids. Trimming shortened V by 3 bases and J by 3 bases, and 15 bases separated the two germline ends. Germline lookup yields CDR1 KGHSH and CDR2 LQKENI. The full variable domain, with the rest looked up from reference TRBV18 and TRBJ2-7, is NAGVMQNPRHLVRRRGQEARLRCSPMKGHSHVYWYRQLPEEGLKFMVYLQKENIIDESGMPKERFSAEFPKEGPSILRIQQVVRGDSAAYFCASSPQTGLVYEQYFGPGTRLTVT.

This chain joins TRBV6-6 and TRBJ2-3; 7 bases are shared with TRBD2. Germline values: CDR1 MNHNY, CDR2 SVGAGI (reference sequence). The CDR3 sequence is 15 residues long. V shed 0 bases, J shed 5 bases, and the junction held 5 bases outside the gene matches. CDR3 amino acids: CASSYSTGGLDTQYF. The CDR3 bases are TGTGCCAGCAGTTACTCAACGGGGGGATTAGATACGCAGTATTTT.

This chain uses TRBV30 with TRBJ1-5, with D hard to call. CDR1 and CDR2 (germline): GTSNPN, SVGIG (reference sequence). This CDR3 spans 19 amino acids. V was cut by 2 bases and J by 1 base, with 24 bases left in between. The CDR3 sequence: CAWSFSPYRGRDSNQPQHF. For the CDR3, the DNA is TGTGCCTGGAGTTTTTCCCCCTACCGAGGGCGAGACAGCAATCAGCCCCAGCATTTT.

The chain couples TRBV2 to TRBJ2-5; the D gene is possibly TRBD1 (5 bases). V dropped 2 bases and J dropped 4 bases, with 11 bases sitting between them. The CDR3 runs 14 residues. The germline gives CDR1 SNHLY, CDR2 FYNNEI. The CDR3 DNA sequence: TGTGCCAGCAGTGAACAGGGTTCGGTAGAGACCCAGTACTTC. Translating it yields CASSEQGSVETQYF.

The rearrangement links TRBV4-1 to TRBJ2-7, with no clear D. CDR3 length: 15 amino acids. V was pared by 2 bases and J by 4 bases, with 15 bases between. The germline gives CDR1 MGHRA, CDR2 YSYEKL. The CDR3: CASSQPTAAEYEQYF. In nucleotides, the CDR3 is TGCGCCAGCAGCCAACCGACGGCGGCAGAATACGAGCAGTACTTC.

V and J are TRBV5-1 and TRBJ1-5; 8 positions agree with TRBD1. CDR3 length: 15 residues. V lost 1 base, J lost 2 bases, and 2 bases stayed unmatched. Per the germline V gene, CDR1 is SGHRS and CDR2 is YFSETQ. This CDR3 is CASSLQGAGNQPQHF. Written as DNA, the CDR3 is TGCGCCAGCAGCTTGCAGGGGGCAGGCAATCAGCCCCAGCATTTT.

The chain combines TRBV7-3 with TRBJ2-1; possibly TRBD2 for D (6 bases). Germline CDR1 reads SGHTA; CDR2 reads FQGTGA. This CDR3 is built from 13 residues. V was pared by 2 bases and J by 8 bases, with 10 bases between. DNA of the CDR3: TGTGCCAGCAGCTTAGGGGACTGGGATGAGCAGTTCTTC. It specifies CASSLGDWDEQFF.

The genes are TRBV5-8 and TRBJ1-5, with TRBD1 matching over 7 bases. V shed 4 bases and J 9 bases; nucleotides not matched to a gene: 4. Per germline, CDR1 SGHTS and CDR2 YDEGEE. The CDR3 spans 12 residues. CDR3 sequence: CASSQGGRPQHF. CDR3 sequence (DNA): TGTGCCAGCAGCCAGGGGGGGCGGCCCCAGCATTTT.

The table lists this clone with a few counts. V is TRBV5-1 and J is TRBJ1-2, with a weak D call TRBD1 (6 bases). V was cut by 4 bases and J by 6 bases, with 16 bases left in between. The CDR3 has 14 amino acids. The germline V gene has CDR1 SGHRS and CDR2 YFSETQ. The CDR3 DNA is TGCGCCAGCAGCGGAACACAGGGAAGGGATGGCTACACCTTC. As protein: CASSGTQGRDGYTF.

The chain uses TRBV6-1 and TRBJ1-4; 8 bases agree with TRBD1. CDR1 is MNHNS and CDR2 is SASEGT in the germline V gene. The J segment lost 7 bases and the V segment lost 8 bases, leaving 9 bases of the junction unmatched. CDR3 length equals 14 residues. The CDR3 here is CASGRTGRGEKLFF. The CDR3, as DNA: TGTGCCAGCGGCCGGACAGGGCGGGGTGAAAAACTGTTTTTT.

This rearrangement joins TRBV6-1 to TRBJ2-1, with 7 bases lining up with TRBD2. The ends lost 6 bases at V and 0 bases at J; junction bases unmatched: 5. CDR1 and CDR2 from the germline V gene are MNHNS and SASEGT. The CDR3 is made up of 15 amino acids. For the CDR3, the DNA is TGTGCCAGCAGAGATTGGACTAGCTCCTACAATGAGCAGTTCTTC. This translates into CASRDWTSSYNEQFF.